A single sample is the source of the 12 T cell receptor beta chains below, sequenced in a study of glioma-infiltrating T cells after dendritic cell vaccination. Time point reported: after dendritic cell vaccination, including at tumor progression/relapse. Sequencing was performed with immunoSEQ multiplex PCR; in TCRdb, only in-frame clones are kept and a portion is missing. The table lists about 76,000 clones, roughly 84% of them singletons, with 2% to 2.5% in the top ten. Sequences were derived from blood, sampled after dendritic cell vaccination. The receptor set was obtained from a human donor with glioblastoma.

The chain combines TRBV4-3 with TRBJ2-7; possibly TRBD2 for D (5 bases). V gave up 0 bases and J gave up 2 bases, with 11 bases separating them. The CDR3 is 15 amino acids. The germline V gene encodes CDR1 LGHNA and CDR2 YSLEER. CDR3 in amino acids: CASSQDLGSPYEQYF. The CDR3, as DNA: TGCGCCAGCAGCCAAGATCTAGGGAGCCCCTACGAGCAGTACTTC.

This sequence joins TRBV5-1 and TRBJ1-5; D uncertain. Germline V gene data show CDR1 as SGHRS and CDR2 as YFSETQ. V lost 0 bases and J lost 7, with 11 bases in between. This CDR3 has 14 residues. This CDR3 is CASSLGPEGQPQHF. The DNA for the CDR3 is TGCGCCAGCAGCTTGGGACCTGAGGGCCAGCCCCAGCATTTT. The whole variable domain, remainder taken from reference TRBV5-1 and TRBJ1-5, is KAGVTQTPRYLIKTRGQQVTLSCSPISGHRSVSWYQQTPGQGLQFLFEYFSETQRNKGNFPGRFSGRQFSNSRSEMNVSTLELGDSALYLCASSLGPEGQPQHFGDGTRLSIL.

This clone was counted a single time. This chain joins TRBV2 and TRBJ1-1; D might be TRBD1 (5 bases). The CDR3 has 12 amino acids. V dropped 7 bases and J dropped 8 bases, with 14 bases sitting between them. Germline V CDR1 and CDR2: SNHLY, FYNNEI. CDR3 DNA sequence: TGTGCCAGCAAAGGTAGGGGATCGGAAGCTTTCTTT. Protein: CASKGRGSEAFF.

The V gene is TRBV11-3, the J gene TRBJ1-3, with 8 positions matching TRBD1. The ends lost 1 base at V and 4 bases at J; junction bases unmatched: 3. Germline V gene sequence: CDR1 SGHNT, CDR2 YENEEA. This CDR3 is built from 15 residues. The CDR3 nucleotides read TGTGCCAGCAGCTTAGTCCGGACAGGGGGAAACACCATATATTTT. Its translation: CASSLVRTGGNTIYF.

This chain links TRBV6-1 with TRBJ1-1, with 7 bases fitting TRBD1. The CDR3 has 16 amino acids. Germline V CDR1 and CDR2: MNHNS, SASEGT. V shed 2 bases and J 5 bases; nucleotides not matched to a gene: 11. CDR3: CASSERGKGAGTEAFF. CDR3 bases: TGTGCCAGCAGTGAAAGGGGTAAGGGGGCCGGGACTGAAGCTTTCTTT.

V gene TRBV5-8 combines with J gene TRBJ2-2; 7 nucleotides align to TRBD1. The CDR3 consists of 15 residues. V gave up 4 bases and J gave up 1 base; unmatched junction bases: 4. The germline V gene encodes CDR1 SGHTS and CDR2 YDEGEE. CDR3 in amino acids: CASSMRGLNTGELFF. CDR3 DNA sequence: TGTGCCAGCAGCATGAGGGGGCTGAACACCGGGGAGCTGTTTTTT.

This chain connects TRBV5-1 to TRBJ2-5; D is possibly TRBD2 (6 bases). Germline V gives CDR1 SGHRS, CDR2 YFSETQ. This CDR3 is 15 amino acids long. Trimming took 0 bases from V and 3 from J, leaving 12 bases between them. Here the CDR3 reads CASSLGAGSEETQYF. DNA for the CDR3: TGCGCCAGCAGCTTGGGGGCCGGGAGCGAAGAGACCCAGTACTTC.

The CDR3 loop reads CASTKGGPGGYTF. CDR3 DNA: TGTGCCAGCACTAAGGGGGGGCCGGGTGGCTACACCTTC. V and J are TRBV5-4 and TRBJ1-2, with D perhaps matching TRBD1 (6 bases). The CDR3 runs to 13 residues. CDR1 is SGHNT, CDR2 YYREEE, per germline (reference sequence). The V and J ends lost 6 bases and 7 bases respectively, with 16 bases between them.

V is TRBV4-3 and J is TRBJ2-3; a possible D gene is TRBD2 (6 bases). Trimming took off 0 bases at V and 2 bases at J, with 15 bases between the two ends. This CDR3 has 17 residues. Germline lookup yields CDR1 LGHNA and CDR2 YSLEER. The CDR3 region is CASSQDGGALHTDTQYF. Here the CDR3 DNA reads TGCGCCAGCAGCCAAGATGGAGGGGCCCTGCACACAGATACGCAGTATTTT.

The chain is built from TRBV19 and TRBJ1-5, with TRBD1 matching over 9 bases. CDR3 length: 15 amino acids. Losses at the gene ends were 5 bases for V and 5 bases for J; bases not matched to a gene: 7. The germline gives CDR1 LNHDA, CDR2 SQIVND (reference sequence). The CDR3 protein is CASSSRQGEYQPQHF. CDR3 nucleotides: TGTGCCAGTAGTTCCCGACAGGGGGAGTATCAGCCCCAGCATTTT.

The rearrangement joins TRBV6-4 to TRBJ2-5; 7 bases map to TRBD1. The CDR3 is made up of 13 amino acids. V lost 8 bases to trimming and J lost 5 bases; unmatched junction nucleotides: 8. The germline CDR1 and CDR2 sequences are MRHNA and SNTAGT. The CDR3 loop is CASPSRGQETQYF. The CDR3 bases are TGTGCCAGCCCATCACGGGGACAGGAGACCCAGTACTTC.

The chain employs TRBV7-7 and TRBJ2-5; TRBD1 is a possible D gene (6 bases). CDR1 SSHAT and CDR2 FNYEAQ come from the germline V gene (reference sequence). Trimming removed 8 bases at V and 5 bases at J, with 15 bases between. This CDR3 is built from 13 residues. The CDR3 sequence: CASSQGNGETQYF. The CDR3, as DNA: TGTGCCAGCTCCCAGGGGAACGGGGAGACCCAGTACTTC.